The T cell receptor beta chain described here comes from a study of shared clonotypes between healthy human individuals. The CDR3 runs to 16 residues. The V segment lost 2 bases and the J segment 1 base; nucleotides outside the gene matches: 3. The germline CDR1 and CDR2 sequences are MDHEN and SYDVKM. A CD45RA-negative memory subset and a CD45RA+ naive subset were separated from the CD4+ cells. Generated by immunoSEQ multiplex PCR, the TCRdb table keeps only in-frame clones and is missing some. The sample shows millions of clones, roughly nine tenths of them seen only once. Worth noting for this clone: The same CDR3 arises from other DNA sequences in this sample as well.

This chain links TRBV28 with TRBJ2-3, with TRBD2 matching over 10 bases. The sample comprised naive CD4+ T cells sorted from blood. Subset here: CD45RA+ positively selected. This TCR came from a man aged 18 to 30 in good health. The CDR3 loop is CASSLRLAGGTDTQYF. The CDR3 DNA reads as TGTGCCAGCAGTTTACGGCTAGCGGGGGGCACAGATACGCAGTATTTT.